The 20 T cell receptor beta chains below all came from one sample that was sequenced in a study of CD8 T cells in ankylosing spondylitis. TCRdb processed the 5' RACE reads anew with MiXCR; each CDR3 protein has one entry. The sample yields a few hundred thousand distinct CDR3 sequences, 15% to 20% seen once. The sequencing sample was made of blood, either unsorted or a sorted T cell fraction (not recorded which). The receptor set was obtained from a male donor with ankylosing spondylitis or in good health (not recorded which).

In its sample, this clonotype was seen many times. The V and J genes are TRBV5-1 and TRBJ2-1; D unresolved. Trimming pared 3 bases from V and 9 bases from J, leaving 16 bases between. Germline CDR1 reads SGHRS; CDR2 reads YFSETQ. CDR3 length: 14 residues. This CDR3 reads CASSYLTERGEQFF. DNA for the CDR3: TGCGCCAGCAGCTACCTGACGGAGCGTGGTGAGCAGTTCTTC.

This clonotype was detected ten times or more. This chain connects TRBV7-9 to TRBJ2-7, with TRBD2 identical over 12 bases. The CDR3 has 15 amino acids. The trim removed 5 bases at V and 2 bases at J, leaving 4 bases unmatched. Germline V lookup: CDR1 SEHNR, CDR2 FQNEAQ (reference sequence). The CDR3 DNA follows: TGTGCCAGCAGCCCCTGGACTAGCGGGACCTACGAGCAGTACTTC. Its protein product is CASSPWTSGTYEQYF.

This chain links TRBV20-1 with TRBJ2-1; D gene ambiguous. V lost 1 base and J lost 7, with 11 bases in between. The length of the CDR3 is 13 residues. Germline-derived CDR1 and CDR2 are DFQATT and SNEGSKA (reference sequence). The CDR3 sequence: CSARGVAANEQFF. In DNA form, the CDR3 reads TGCAGTGCTAGAGGGGTGGCGGCTAATGAGCAGTTCTTC.

This clonotype occurred a few times. This chain uses TRBV7-9 with TRBJ2-5, with D uncertain. The CDR3 extends over 13 amino acids. Germline CDR1 is SEHNR and CDR2 is FQNEAQ (reference sequence). Trimming removed 1 base from V and 4 bases from J, with 7 bases in between. The CDR3, as DNA: TGTGCCAGCAGCTTAGGAGGATCAGAGACCCAGTACTTC. As protein: CASSLGGSETQYF.

V gene TRBV7-2 combines with J gene TRBJ2-1; 8 nucleotides align to TRBD2. Germline V gene data show CDR1 as SGHTA and CDR2 as FQGNSA. The CDR3 covers 15 residues. V dropped 1 base and J dropped 3; count of bases not matched to a gene: 2. The CDR3 sequence: CASSLDAGGYNEQFF. The CDR3 DNA sequence: TGTGCCAGCAGCTTAGACGCGGGAGGCTACAATGAGCAGTTCTTC.

There are a few counts of this clonotype. This sequence joins TRBV4-1 and TRBJ2-7, with 9 bases aligning to TRBD1. Germline V CDR1 and CDR2: MGHRA, YSYEKL. V lost 0 bases, J lost 4 bases, and 4 bases stayed unmatched. The CDR3 is 15 amino acids. The CDR3 nucleotides read TGCGCCAGCAGCCAAGAGGCACAGGGGGCTTACGAGCAGTACTTC. Protein product: CASSQEAQGAYEQYF.

A few counts support this clonotype. The V and J genes are TRBV27 and TRBJ2-1; 9 nucleotides agree with TRBD2. This CDR3 is built from 16 residues. V shed 6 bases, J shed 3 bases, and the junction held 9 bases outside the gene matches. Per the germline V gene, CDR1 is MNHEY and CDR2 is SMNVEV (reference sequence). CDR3 in DNA: TGTGCCAGCAGGCCTTCTAGCGGGAATTACTACAATGAGCAGTTCTTC. Its protein is CASRPSSGNYYNEQFF.

This clonotype was seen only a few times. This sequence joins TRBV7-8 and TRBJ1-1, with D uncertain. The germline gives CDR1 SGHVS, CDR2 FQNEAQ. The CDR3 covers 17 residues. V lost 1 base and J 3 bases, leaving 18 bases between the germline ends. The CDR3 DNA reads TGTGCCAGCAGCTTAGTACCCCCCGGACTGCCTCACACTGAAGCTTTCTTT. Amino acids: CASSLVPPGLPHTEAFF. The variable domain in full, completed from reference TRBV7-8 and TRBJ1-1, reads GAGVSQSPRYKVAKRGQDVALRCDPISGHVSLFWYQQALGQGPEFLTYFQNEAQLDKSGLPSDRFFAERPEGSVSTLKIQRTQQEDSAVYLCASSLVPPGLPHTEAFFGQGTRLTVV.

The chain carries TRBV9 and TRBJ2-1; D is possibly TRBD2 (6 bases). The CDR3 runs 16 residues. Per the germline V gene, CDR1 is SGDLS and CDR2 is YYNGEE. V lost 3 bases to trimming and J lost 0 bases, with 13 bases between them. The CDR3 region has the DNA TGTGCCAGCAGCGGCGAGGGAGGCAGCTCCTACAATGAGCAGTTCTTC. Its protein is CASSGEGGSSYNEQFF.

This clonotype was seen repeatedly, ten times or more. The chain uses TRBV9 and TRBJ1-1; no clear D. V was pared by 0 bases and J by 2 bases, with 8 bases between. Per the germline V gene, CDR1 is SGDLS and CDR2 is YYNGEE. CDR3 length: 14 amino acids. The CDR3 bases are TGTGCCAGCAGCGTAGGGTCAGGTAACACTGAAGCTTTCTTT. Amino acid sequence: CASSVGSGNTEAFF.

This clonotype was detected a few times. The V and J genes are TRBV15 and TRBJ1-5; TRBD1 aligns across 7 bases. V lost 1 base to trimming and J lost 4 bases; unmatched junction nucleotides: 4. The CDR3 sequence is 15 residues long. Per germline, CDR1 LNHNV and CDR2 YYDKDF (reference sequence). CDR3: CATSRGQGENQPQHF. The CDR3 DNA sequence: TGTGCCACCAGCAGAGGACAGGGAGAGAATCAGCCCCAGCATTTT.

The V and J genes are TRBV20-1 and TRBJ2-1, with D perhaps assigned TRBD1 or TRBD2 (6 bases each). Looked up from germline, CDR1 is DFQATT and CDR2 is SNEGSKA (reference sequence). This CDR3 has 14 amino acids. Trimming pared 3 bases from V and 5 bases from J, leaving 14 bases between. CDR3 amino acids: CSARSGRGDNEQFF. The CDR3 nucleotides are TGCAGTGCTAGGTCGGGTAGGGGGGACAATGAGCAGTTCTTC.

V and J are TRBV4-1 and TRBJ2-7; 7 nucleotides align to TRBD2. This CDR3 region has 14 residues. With V trimmed by 2 bases and J by 1 base, 2 bases remained unmatched. The germline gives CDR1 MGHRA, CDR2 YSYEKL. DNA for the CDR3: TGCGCCAGCAGCCAACTAGCGGTATCCTACGAGCAGTACTTC. Encoded protein: CASSQLAVSYEQYF.

In its sample, this clonotype was seen many times. The genes are TRBV29-1 and TRBJ2-7; D call uncertain. V lost 0 bases to trimming and J lost 7 bases, with 7 bases between them. The CDR3 totals 11 residues. Germline V CDR1 and CDR2: SQVTM, ANQGSEA. The CDR3 region is CSVEDIKEQYF. For the CDR3, the DNA is TGCAGCGTTGAAGATATAAAGGAGCAGTACTTC.

This clonotype showed up many times. The chain carries TRBV20-1 and TRBJ2-1, with TRBD2 matching over 12 bases. CDR3 length equals 15 residues. The V segment lost 0 bases and the J segment 5 bases; nucleotides outside the gene matches: 2. Germline V gene sequence: CDR1 DFQATT, CDR2 SNEGSKA (reference sequence). The CDR3 nucleotides are TGCAGTGCTAGAGACGGACTAGCGGGGAACAATGAGCAGTTCTTC. Amino acids: CSARDGLAGNNEQFF.

The genes are TRBV5-6 and TRBJ2-5, with D unresolved. The CDR3 is 13 amino acids. Germline-derived CDR1 and CDR2 are SGHDT and YYEEEE. Trimming removed 2 bases at V and 2 bases at J, with 7 bases between. CDR3 amino acids: CASSFRQQETQYF. The CDR3 DNA reads as TGTGCCAGCAGCTTTCGGCAGCAAGAGACCCAGTACTTC. Full variable domain (outside the CDR3, taken from reference TRBV5-6 and TRBJ2-5): DAGVTQSPTHLIKTRGQQVTLRCSPKSGHDTVSWYQQALGQGPQFIFQYYEEEERQRGNFPDRFSGHQFPNYSSELNVNALLLGDSALYLCASSFRQQETQYFGPGTRLLVL.

The chain has TRBV7-2 and TRBJ1-6; 9 nucleotides agree with TRBD1. Unmatched junction bases numbered 9, after V lost 2 bases and J lost 7 bases. Looked up from germline, CDR1 is SGHTA and CDR2 is FQGNSA. This CDR3 spans 17 amino acids. Here the CDR3 reads CASSLHPGTGRNSPLHF. CDR3 in DNA: TGTGCCAGCAGCTTACACCCCGGGACAGGGCGGAATTCACCCCTCCACTTT.

The chain employs TRBV6-5 and TRBJ2-1; no clear D. V lost 10 bases and J lost 6, with 10 bases in between. This CDR3 is 11 amino acids long. From germline, CDR1 is MNHEY and CDR2 SVGAGI. The CDR3 here is CATERGNEQFF. The CDR3 bases are TGTGCCACCGAGAGAGGCAATGAGCAGTTCTTC.

This clonotype was detected many times. The J gene is TRBJ2-3, the V gene TRBV5-1; possibly TRBD1 for D (6 bases). Trimming shortened V by 0 bases and J by 0 bases, and 8 bases separated the two germline ends. Per the germline V gene, CDR1 is SGHRS and CDR2 is YFSETQ. This CDR3 region has 15 residues. The CDR3 region has the DNA TGCGCCAGCAGCTTGGAAGGGGGAAGCACAGATACGCAGTATTTT. It yields the protein CASSLEGGSTDTQYF.

The V call is TRBV29-1, the J call TRBJ2-2, with unresolved D. The germline V and J ends were trimmed by 5 bases and 1 base, with 5 bases remaining between them. The CDR3 runs 12 residues. Per the germline V gene, CDR1 is SQVTM and CDR2 is ANQGSEA. This CDR3 is CSVLGNTGELFF. CDR3 nucleotide sequence: TGCAGCGTTCTGGGGAACACCGGGGAGCTGTTTTTT.